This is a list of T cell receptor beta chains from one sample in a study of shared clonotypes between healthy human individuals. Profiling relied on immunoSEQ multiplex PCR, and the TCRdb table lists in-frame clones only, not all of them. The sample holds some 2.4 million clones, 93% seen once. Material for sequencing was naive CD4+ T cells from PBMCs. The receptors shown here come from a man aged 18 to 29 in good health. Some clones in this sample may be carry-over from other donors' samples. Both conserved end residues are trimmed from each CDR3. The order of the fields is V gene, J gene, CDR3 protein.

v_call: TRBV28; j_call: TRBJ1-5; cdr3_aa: ASTEESNQPQH
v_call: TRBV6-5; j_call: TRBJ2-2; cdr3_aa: ASRRQGSGTGELF
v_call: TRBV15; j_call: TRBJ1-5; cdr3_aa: ATSRREGSAIQPQH
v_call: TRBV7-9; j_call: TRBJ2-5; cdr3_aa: ASSWETQY
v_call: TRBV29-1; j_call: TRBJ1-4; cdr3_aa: SVEVAQGREKLF
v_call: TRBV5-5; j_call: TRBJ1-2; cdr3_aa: ASSLGVAVANYGYT
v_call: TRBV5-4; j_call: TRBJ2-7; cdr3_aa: ASTRWGQLSYEQY
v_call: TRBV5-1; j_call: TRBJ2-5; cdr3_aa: ASSISSGQETQY
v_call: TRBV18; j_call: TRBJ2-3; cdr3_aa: ASSPNTDTQY
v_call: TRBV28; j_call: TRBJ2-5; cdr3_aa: ASTLLTGGTQY
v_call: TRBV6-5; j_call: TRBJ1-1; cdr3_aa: ASSYTQMLNTEAF
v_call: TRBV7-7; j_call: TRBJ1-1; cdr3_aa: ASSRPNIYMNTEAF
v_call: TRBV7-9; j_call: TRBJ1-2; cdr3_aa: ASSLVTGGGYT
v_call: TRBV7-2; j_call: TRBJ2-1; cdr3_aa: ASSRVSYNEQF
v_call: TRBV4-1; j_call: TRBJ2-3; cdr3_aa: ASSQVASTGEPQY
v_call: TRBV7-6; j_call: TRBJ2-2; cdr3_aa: ASSSSSGTGELF
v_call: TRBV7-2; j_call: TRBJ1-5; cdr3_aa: ASSSDRNQPQH
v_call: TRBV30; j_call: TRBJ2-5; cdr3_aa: AWSPWLAGDRGETQY
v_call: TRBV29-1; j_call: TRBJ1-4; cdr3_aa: GGIGLLEKLF
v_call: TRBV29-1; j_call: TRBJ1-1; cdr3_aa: SVSGRVGNTEAF
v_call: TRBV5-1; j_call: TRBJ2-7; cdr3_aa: ASSLVASGTYEQY
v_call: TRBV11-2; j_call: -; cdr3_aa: ASSSPSGRAYEQY
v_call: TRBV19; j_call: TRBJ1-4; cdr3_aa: ASSLDRVAEKLF
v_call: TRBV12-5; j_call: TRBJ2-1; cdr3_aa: ASGFAPLAGLYNEQF
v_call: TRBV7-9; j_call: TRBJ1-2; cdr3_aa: ASSQGQLDGYT
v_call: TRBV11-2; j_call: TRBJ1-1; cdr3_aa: AGVPAMNTEAF
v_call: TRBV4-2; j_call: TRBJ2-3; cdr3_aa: ASSQVLAGGDTDTQY
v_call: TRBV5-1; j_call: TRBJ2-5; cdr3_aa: ASSLAGETQY
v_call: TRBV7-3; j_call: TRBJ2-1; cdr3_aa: ASSPQTSGDYNEQF
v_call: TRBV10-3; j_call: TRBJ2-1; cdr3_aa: AISDREEEQF
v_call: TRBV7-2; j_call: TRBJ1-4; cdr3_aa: ASSVSGATNEKLF
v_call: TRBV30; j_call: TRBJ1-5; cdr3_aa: AWSEATHNQPQH
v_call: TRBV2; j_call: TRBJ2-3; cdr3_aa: ASSQRTSGSSRDTQY
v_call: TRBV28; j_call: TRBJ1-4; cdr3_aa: ASSLGGIGVATNEKLF
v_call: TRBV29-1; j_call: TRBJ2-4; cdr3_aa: SALEGATSQY
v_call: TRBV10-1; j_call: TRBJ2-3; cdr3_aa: ASSARQGTDTQY
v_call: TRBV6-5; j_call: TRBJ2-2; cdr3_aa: ASSYPSHGELF
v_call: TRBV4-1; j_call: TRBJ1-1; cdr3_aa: ASSRSDVAF
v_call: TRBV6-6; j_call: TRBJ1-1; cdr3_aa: ASSYVYGGGWTEAF
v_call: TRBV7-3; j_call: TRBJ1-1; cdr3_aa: ASSLMAGGGDTEAF
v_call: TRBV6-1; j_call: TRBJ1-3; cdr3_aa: ASSEWGGSGNTIY
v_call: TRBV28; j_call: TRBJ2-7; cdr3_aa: ASSPTSGPMEQY
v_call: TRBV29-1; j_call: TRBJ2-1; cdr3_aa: SGGTSVDEQF
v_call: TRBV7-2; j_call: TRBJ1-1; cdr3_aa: ASSVRDGGTEAF
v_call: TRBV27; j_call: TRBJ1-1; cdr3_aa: ASSSLTSGEAF
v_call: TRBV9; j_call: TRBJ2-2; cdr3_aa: ASSVTSGGPGELF
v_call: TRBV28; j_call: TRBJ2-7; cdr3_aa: ASKPYDRAPYEQY
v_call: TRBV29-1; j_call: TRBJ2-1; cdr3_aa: SVGPAGNEQF
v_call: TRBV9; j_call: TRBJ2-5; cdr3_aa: ASSPPRAGRETQY
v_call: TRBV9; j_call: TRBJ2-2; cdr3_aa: ASSDRRQGMGTGELF
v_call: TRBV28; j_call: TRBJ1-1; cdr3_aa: ASSHRANTEAF
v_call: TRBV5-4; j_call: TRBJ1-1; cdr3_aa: ASSLAALGPVGTEAF
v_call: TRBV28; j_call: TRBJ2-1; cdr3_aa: ASSFQGGSTYNEQF
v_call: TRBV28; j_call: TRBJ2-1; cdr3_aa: ASSPPNAVNEQF
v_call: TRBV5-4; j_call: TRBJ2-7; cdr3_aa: ASSLGGTSGSSYEQY